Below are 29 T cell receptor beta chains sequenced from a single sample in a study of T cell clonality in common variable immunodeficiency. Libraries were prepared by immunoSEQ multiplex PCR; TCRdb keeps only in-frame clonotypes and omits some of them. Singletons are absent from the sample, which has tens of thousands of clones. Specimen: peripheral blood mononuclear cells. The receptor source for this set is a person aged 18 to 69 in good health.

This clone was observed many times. The sequenced CDR3 bases are TGCGCCAGCAGCTTGGCGCCAGGGTCGGAGACCGGGGAG. Protein sequence: CASSLAPGSETGE. The full-length CDR3 reads as CASSLAPGSETGELFF. This chain uses TRBV5-1 with TRBJ2-2; D possibly corresponds to TRBD1 (5 bases). Read data end 3 residues before the CDR3 end; the end is taken from the germline J gene. The CDR3 extends over 16 amino acids. V gave up 0 bases and J gave up 5 bases, with 14 bases separating them. Germline loops: CDR1 SGHRS, CDR2 YFSETQ.

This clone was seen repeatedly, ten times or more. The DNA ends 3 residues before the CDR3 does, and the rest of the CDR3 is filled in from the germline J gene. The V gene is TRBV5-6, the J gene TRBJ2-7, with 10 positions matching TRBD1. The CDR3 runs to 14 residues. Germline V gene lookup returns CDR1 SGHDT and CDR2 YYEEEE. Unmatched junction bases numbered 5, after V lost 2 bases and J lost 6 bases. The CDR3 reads CASSFRDRGGEQYF. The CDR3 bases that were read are TGTGCCAGCAGCTTCCGGGACAGGGGTGGCGAG.

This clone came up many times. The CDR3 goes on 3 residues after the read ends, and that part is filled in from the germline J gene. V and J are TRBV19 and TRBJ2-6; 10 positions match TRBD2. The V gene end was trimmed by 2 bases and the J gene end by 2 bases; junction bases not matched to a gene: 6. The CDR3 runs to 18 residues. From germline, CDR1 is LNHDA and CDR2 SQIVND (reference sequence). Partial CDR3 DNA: TGTGCCAGTAGTATAACAGGGACTAGCGTCCCTGGGGCCAACGTC. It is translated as CASSITGTSVPGANV. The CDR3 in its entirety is CASSITGTSVPGANVLTF. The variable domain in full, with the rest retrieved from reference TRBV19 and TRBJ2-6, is DGGITQSPKYLFRKEGQNVTLSCEQNLNHDAMYWYRQDPGQGLRLIYYSQIVNDFQKGDIAEGYSVSREKKESFPLTVTSAQKNPTAFYLCASSITGTSVPGANVLTFGAGSRLTVL.

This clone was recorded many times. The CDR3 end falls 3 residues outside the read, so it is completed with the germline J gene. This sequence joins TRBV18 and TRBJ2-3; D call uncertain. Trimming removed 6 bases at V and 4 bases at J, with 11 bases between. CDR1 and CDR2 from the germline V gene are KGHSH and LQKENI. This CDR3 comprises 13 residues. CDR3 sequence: CASSRSLADTQYF. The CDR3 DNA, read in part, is TGTGCCAGCTCGAGGTCGCTTGCAGATACG.

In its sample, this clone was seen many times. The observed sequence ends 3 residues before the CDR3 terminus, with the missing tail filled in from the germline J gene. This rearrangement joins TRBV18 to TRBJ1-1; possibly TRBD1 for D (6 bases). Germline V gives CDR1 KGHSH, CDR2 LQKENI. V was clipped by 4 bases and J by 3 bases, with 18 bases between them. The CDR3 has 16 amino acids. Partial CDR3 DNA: TGTGCCAGCTCACTTTCTTCAGGGGAGGGGTACACTGAA. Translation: CASSLSSGEGYTE. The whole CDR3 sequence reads CASSLSSGEGYTEAFF.

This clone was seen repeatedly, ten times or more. The part of the CDR3 DNA that was read is TGCAGCGTTGGTGGGCGTGTGGGAGATACG. Encoded protein: CSVGGRVGDT. The full CDR3 protein is CSVGGRVGDTQYF. The chain combines TRBV29-1 with TRBJ2-3, with D uncertain. The read gets to within 3 residues of the CDR3 end, and the germline J gene fills in the rest. The germline V gene has CDR1 SQVTM and CDR2 ANQGSEA. V was shortened by 4 bases and J by 5 bases, with 13 bases between the two germline ends. The CDR3 consists of 13 residues.

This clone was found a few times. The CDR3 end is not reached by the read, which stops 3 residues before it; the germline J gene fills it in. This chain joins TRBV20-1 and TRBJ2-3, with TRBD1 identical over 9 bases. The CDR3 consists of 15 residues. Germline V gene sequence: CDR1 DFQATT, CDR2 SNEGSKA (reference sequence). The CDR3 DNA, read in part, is TGCAGTGCTAGAGTCGACAGGGGGGGCAATCAGCCG. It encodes CSARVDRGGNQP. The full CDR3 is CSARVDRGGNQPQYF.

CDR3 protein: CASSILGQGSEKLFF. Partial CDR3 DNA: TGTGCCAGTAGTATACTTGGACAGGGGAGTGAAAAA. The chain links TRBV19 to TRBJ1-4; 9 positions match TRBD1. The observed sequence ends 3 residues before the CDR3 terminus, with the missing tail filled in from the germline J gene. Unmatched junction bases numbered 5, after V lost 2 bases and J lost 7 bases. Germline-derived CDR1 and CDR2 are LNHDA and SQIVND (reference sequence). CDR3 length: 15 residues.

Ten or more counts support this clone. This CDR3 reads CASSVSGRIYGYTF. Incomplete CDR3 DNA: TGTGCCAGCAGTGTGTCAGGGCGTATCTATGGC. This chain connects TRBV6-1 to TRBJ1-2; D possibly corresponds to TRBD1 (5 bases). The read stops 3 residues short of the end of the CDR3; the missing end is completed from the germline J gene. This CDR3 region has 14 residues. Deletions cut 4 bases from V and 4 bases from J, with 13 bases between. CDR1 is MNHNS, CDR2 SASEGT, per germline.

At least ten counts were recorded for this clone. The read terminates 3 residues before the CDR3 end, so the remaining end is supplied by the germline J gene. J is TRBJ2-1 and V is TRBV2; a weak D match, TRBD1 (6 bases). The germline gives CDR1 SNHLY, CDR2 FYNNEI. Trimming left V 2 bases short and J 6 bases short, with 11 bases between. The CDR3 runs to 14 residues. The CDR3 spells CASSERGNGNEQFF. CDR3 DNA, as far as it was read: TGTGCCAGCAGTGAAAGGGGGAATGGCAATGAG. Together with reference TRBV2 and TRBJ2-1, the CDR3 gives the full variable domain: EPEVTQTPSHQVTQMGQEVILRCVPISNHLYFYWYRQILGQKVEFLVSFYNNEISEKSEIFDDQFSVERPDGSNFTLKIRSTKLEDSAMYFCASSERGNGNEQFFGPGTRLTVL.

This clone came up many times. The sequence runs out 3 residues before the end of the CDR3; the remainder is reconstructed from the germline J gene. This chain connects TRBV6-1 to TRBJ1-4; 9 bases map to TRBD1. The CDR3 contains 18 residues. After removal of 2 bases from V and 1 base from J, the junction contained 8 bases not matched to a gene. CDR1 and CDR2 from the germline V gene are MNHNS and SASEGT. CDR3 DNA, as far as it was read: TGTGCCAGCAGTGAAAGGGGACAGGGAGGCGGAACTAATGAAAAA. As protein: CASSERGQGGGTNEK. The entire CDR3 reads CASSERGQGGGTNEKLFF.

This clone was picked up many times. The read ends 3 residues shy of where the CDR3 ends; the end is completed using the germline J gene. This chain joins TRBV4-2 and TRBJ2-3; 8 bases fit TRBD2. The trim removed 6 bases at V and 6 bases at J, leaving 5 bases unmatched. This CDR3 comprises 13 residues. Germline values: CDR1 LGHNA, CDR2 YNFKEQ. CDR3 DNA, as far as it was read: TGTGCCAGCAGTATTAGCGGGACGGATACG. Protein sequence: CASSISGTDT. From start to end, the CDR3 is CASSISGTDTQYF.

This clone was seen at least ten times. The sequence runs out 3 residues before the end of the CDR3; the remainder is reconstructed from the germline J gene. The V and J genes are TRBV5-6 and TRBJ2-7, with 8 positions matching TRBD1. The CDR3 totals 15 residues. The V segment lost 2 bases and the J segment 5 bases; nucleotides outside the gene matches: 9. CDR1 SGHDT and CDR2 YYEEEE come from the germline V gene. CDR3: CASSFLTGGKHEQYF. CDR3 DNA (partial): TGTGCCAGCAGCTTTCTCACAGGGGGAAAACACGAG. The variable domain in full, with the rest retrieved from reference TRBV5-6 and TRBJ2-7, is DAGVTQSPTHLIKTRGQQVTLRCSPKSGHDTVSWYQQALGQGPQFIFQYYEEEERQRGNFPDRFSGHQFPNYSSELNVNALLLGDSALYLCASSFLTGGKHEQYFGPGTRLTVT.

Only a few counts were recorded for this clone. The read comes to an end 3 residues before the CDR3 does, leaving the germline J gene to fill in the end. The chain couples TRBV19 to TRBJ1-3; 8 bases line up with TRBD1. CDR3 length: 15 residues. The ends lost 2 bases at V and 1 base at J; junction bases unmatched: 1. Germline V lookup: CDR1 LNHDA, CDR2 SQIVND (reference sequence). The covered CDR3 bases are TGTGCCAGTAGTATAAACAGGGGGTCTGGAAACACC. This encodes CASSINRGSGNT. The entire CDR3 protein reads CASSINRGSGNTIYF.

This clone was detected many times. CDR3 bases read: TGTGCCAGCAGTGAGGGACAGGGTAACCATTCACCC. Its protein is CASSEGQGNHSP. The entire CDR3 sequence reads CASSEGQGNHSPLHF. The chain has TRBV6-1 and TRBJ1-6, with 9 bases matching TRBD1. The read terminates 3 residues ahead of where the CDR3 ends, so the germline J gene completes it. Looked up from germline, CDR1 is MNHNS and CDR2 is SASEGT. V gave up 3 bases and J gave up 8 bases; unmatched junction bases: 5. This CDR3 comprises 15 residues.

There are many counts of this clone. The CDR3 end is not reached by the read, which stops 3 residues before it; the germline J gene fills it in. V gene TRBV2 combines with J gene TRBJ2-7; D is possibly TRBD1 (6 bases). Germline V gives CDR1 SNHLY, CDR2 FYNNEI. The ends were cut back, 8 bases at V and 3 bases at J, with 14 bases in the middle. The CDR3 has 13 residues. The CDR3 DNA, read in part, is TGTGCCAGCGGACAGAGCTCAAACTACGAG. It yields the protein CASGQSSNYE. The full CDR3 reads CASGQSSNYEQYF.

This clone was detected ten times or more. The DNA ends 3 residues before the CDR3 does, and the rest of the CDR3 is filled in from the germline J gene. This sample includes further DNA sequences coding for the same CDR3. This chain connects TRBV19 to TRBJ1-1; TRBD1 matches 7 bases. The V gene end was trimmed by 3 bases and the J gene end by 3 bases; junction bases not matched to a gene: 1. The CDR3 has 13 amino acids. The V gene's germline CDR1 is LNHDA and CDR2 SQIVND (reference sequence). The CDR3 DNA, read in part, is TGTGCCAGTAGTATCGACAGGGACACTGAA. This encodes CASSIDRDTE. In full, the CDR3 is CASSIDRDTEAFF.

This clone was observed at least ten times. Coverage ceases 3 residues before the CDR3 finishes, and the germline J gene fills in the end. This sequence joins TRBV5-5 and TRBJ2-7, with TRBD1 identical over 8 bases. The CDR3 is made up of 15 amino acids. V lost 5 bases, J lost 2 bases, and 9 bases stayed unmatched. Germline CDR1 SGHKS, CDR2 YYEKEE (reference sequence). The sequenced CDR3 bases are TGTGCCAGCAGGTCAGCCGGGACAGGAACCTACGAG. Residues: CASRSAGTGTYE. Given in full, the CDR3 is CASRSAGTGTYEQYF.

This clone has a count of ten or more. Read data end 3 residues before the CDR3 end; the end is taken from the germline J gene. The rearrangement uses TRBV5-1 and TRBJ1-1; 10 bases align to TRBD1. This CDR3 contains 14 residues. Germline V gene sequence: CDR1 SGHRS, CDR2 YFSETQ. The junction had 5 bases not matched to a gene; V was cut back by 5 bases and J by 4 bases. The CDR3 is CASSPGTGVTEAFF. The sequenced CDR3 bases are TGCGCCAGCAGTCCCGGGACAGGGGTCACTGAA.

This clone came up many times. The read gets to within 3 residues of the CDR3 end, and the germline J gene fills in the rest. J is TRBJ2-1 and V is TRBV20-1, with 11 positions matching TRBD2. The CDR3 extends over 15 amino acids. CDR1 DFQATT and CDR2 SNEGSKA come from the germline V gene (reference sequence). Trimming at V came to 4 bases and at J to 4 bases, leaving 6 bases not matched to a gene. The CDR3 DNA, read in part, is TGCAGTGCTATAGCGGGAGGGAGAATTTACAATGAG. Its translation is CSAIAGGRIYNE. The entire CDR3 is CSAIAGGRIYNEQFF.

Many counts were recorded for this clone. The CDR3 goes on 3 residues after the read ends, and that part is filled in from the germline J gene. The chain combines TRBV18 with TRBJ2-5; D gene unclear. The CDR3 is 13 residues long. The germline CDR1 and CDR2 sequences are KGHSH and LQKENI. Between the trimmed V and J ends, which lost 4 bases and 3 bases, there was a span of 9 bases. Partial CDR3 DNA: TGTGCCAGCTCACGGTCAACGGAAGAGACC. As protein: CASSRSTEET. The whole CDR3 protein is CASSRSTEETQYF.

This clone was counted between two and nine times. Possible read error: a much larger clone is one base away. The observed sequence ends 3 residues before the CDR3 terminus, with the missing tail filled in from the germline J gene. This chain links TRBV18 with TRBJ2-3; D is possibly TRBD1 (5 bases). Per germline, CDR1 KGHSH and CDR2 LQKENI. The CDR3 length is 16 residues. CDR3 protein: CASSPQAGSDDQPQYF. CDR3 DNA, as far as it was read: TGTGCCAGCTCACCACAGGCAGGGTCGGACGATCAGCCG.

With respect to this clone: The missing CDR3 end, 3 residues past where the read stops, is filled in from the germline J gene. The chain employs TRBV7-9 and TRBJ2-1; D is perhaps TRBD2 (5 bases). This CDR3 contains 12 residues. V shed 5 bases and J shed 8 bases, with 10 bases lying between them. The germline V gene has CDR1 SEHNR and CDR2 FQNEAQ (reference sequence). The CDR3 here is CASSRVRDEQFF. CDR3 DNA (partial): TGTGCCAGCAGCCGCGTGAGGGATGAG.

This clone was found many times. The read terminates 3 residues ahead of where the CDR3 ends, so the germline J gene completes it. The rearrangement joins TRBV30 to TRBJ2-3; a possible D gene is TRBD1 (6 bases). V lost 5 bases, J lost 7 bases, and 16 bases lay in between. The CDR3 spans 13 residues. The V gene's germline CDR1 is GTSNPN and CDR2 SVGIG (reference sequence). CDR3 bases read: TGTGCCTGGGCCCGGACAGAGATTAATACG. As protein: CAWARTEINT. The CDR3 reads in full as CAWARTEINTQYF.

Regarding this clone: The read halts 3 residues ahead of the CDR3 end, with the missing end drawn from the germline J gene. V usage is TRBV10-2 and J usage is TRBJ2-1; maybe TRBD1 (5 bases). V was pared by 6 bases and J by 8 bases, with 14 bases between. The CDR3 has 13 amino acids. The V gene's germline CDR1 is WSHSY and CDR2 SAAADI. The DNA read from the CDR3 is TGCGCCAGCAGGGAATCGCAGGGCGATGAG. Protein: CASRESQGDE. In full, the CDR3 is CASRESQGDEQFF.

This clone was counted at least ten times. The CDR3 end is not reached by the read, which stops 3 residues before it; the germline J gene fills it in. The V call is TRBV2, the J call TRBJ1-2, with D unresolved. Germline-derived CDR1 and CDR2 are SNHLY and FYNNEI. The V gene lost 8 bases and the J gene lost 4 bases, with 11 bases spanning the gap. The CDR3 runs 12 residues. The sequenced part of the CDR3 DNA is TGTGCCAGCGGACCCCGGGGCTATGGC. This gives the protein CASGPRGYG. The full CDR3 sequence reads CASGPRGYGYTF.

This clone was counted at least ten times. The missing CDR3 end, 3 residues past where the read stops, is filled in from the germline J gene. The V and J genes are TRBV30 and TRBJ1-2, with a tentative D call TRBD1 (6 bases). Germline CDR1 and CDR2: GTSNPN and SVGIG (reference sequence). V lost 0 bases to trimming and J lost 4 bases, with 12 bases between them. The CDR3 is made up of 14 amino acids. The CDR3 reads CAWSVHQQGYGYTF. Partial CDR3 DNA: TGTGCCTGGAGTGTACACCAACAGGGCTATGGC.

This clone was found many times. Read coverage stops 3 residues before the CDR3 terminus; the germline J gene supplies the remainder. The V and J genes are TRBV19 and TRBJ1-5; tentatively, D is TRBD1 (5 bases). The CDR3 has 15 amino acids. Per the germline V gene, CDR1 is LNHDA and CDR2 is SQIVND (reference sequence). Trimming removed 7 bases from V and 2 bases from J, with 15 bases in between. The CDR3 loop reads CASKRIEGGNQPQHF. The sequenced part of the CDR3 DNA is TGTGCCAGTAAGAGGATAGAAGGGGGCAATCAGCCC.

The CDR3 sequence: CASSNLDEQFF. The CDR3 bases that were read are TGTGCCAGCTCGAATTTAGATGAG. This chain links TRBV18 with TRBJ2-1; D not certain. Coverage ceases 3 residues before the CDR3 finishes, and the germline J gene fills in the end. Germline CDR1 is KGHSH and CDR2 is LQKENI. This CDR3 has 11 amino acids. V lost 6 bases and J 8 bases, leaving 8 bases between the germline ends.